Each of the 27 T cell receptor beta chains below was sequenced from the same sample in a study of blood T cells in healthy people across ages. A second PCR of roughly 7 to 11 cycles used a sample-barcoded 5' primer and a J-beta primer mix. MiXCR was run by TCRdb on the 5' RACE reads, yielding one entry per CDR3 protein. Of 750,000 to 1,000,000 distinct CDR3 sequences listed, under 35% are singletons. The same data also contributed to another study, on T cells of mothers and their children.

The specimen was blood. Receptor source: a woman aged 40 to 55 in good health.

The table lists this clonotype with many counts. The V and J genes are TRBV5-1 and TRBJ2-6; possibly TRBD1 for D (6 bases). The CDR3 sequence is 17 residues long. Germline V lookup: CDR1 SGHRS, CDR2 YFSETQ. V was trimmed by 1 base and J by 2 bases, leaving 13 bases between them. The CDR3 spells CASSLFRGDAGANVLTF. In DNA form, the CDR3 reads TGCGCCAGCAGCTTGTTCAGGGGAGACGCTGGGGCCAACGTCCTGACTTTC.

This clonotype was recorded a few times. The V and J genes are TRBV7-9 and TRBJ2-5; D call uncertain. The CDR3 sequence is 13 residues long. The germline CDR1 and CDR2 sequences are SEHNR and FQNEAQ (reference sequence). V lost 1 base, J lost 5 bases, and 8 bases lay in between. CDR3 sequence: CASSLVDLETQYF. CDR3 DNA sequence: TGTGCCAGCAGCTTAGTAGATCTCGAGACCCAGTACTTC.

This clonotype was recorded only once. The junction departs from the called germline gene at one end, perhaps through a read error. The chain carries TRBV14 and TRBJ1-3, with D possibly TRBD1 on 5 matching bases. CDR3 length: 13 amino acids. The V gene's germline CDR1 is SGHDN and CDR2 FVKESK. CDR3 residues: CAGSQGLGGSIYF. CDR3 bases: TGTGCCGGCAGCCAAGGGCTTGGGGGATCCATATATTTT. Filled out from reference TRBV14 and TRBJ1-3, the complete variable domain reads EAGVTQFPSHSVIEKGQTVTLRCDPISGHDNLYWYRRVMGKEIKFLLHFVKESKQDESGMPNNRFLAERTGGTYSTLKVQPAELEDSGVYFCAGSQGLGGSIYFGEGSWLTVV.

This clonotype was observed a handful of times. This chain connects TRBV7-2 to TRBJ2-5; maybe TRBD2 (6 bases). V was pared by 5 bases and J by 7 bases, with 14 bases between. This CDR3 is built from 13 residues. Germline lookup yields CDR1 SGHTA and CDR2 FQGNSA. In DNA form, the CDR3 reads TGTGCCAGCAGCCAGACACTGGGGGGGACCCAGTACTTC. It encodes CASSQTLGGTQYF.

This clonotype came up once. This CDR3 is CASSPAGLSSTDTQYF. DNA for the CDR3: TGTGCCAGCAGCCCGGCCGGACTATCCAGCACAGATACGCAGTATTTT. This rearrangement joins TRBV12-3 or TRBV12-4 to TRBJ2-3; D may be TRBD2 (6 bases). The CDR3 extends over 16 amino acids. Trimming stripped 6 bases from V and 0 bases from J, with 16 bases between.

The J gene is TRBJ2-6, the V gene TRBV7-2; perhaps TRBD2 as D (6 bases). The ends were cut back, 4 bases at V and 0 bases at J, with 13 bases in the middle. The length of the CDR3 is 17 residues. Germline V gene lookup returns CDR1 SGHTA and CDR2 FQGNSA. For the CDR3, the DNA is TGTGCCAGCAGCTCAGTGTCCGGGGGCTCTGGGGCCAACGTCCTGACTTTC. Translating it yields CASSSVSGGSGANVLTF.

This clonotype has a handful of counts. CDR3 DNA sequence: TGTGCCAGCTCGCGGGACAAGAATCAGCCCCAGCATTTT. It codes for CASSRDKNQPQHF. The chain couples TRBV18 to TRBJ1-5; possibly TRBD1 for D (6 bases). The CDR3 totals 13 residues. Germline V lookup: CDR1 KGHSH, CDR2 LQKENI. V was pared by 6 bases and J by 4 bases, with 10 bases between.

This clonotype was picked up many times. This sequence joins TRBV20-1 and TRBJ1-2, with D maybe TRBD1 (6 bases). Germline lookup yields CDR1 DFQATT and CDR2 SNEGSKA (reference sequence). Trimming took 3 bases from V and 8 from J, leaving 22 bases between them. The CDR3 consists of 15 residues. In DNA, the CDR3 is TGCAGTGCTAGTGGGGCGAGGGGGTTGATGAAGGGCTACACCTTC. This codes for CSASGARGLMKGYTF.

In its sample, this clonotype was seen a few times. The chain uses TRBV6-6 and TRBJ1-2; tentative D call: TRBD1 (5 bases). V lost 0 bases to trimming and J lost 8 bases, with 16 bases between them. The V gene's germline CDR1 is MNHNY and CDR2 SVGAGI (reference sequence). The CDR3 is made up of 15 amino acids. DNA for the CDR3: TGTGCCAGCAGTTACTCGGGGCAGGCCAACCAAGGCTACACCTTC. It translates to CASSYSGQANQGYTF.

The sample holds many counts of this clonotype. This chain uses TRBV4-1 with TRBJ2-1, with 8 bases matching TRBD1. Germline loops: CDR1 MGHRA, CDR2 YSYEKL. The CDR3 totals 17 residues. The V segment lost 1 base and the J segment 7 bases; nucleotides outside the gene matches: 12. The CDR3 loop reads CASSQAKARGLWNEQFF. The CDR3 coding sequence is TGCGCCAGCAGCCAAGCGAAGGCCAGGGGGCTCTGGAATGAGCAGTTCTTC.

This chain links TRBV12-3 or TRBV12-4 with TRBJ2-1; D is possibly TRBD1 (6 bases). The CDR3 has 11 residues. Trimming shortened V by 4 bases and J by 9 bases, and 7 bases separated the two germline ends. This chain's CDR3 is CASSSGVEQFF. CDR3 DNA sequence: TGTGCCAGCAGTTCAGGGGTTGAGCAGTTCTTC.

This clonotype was counted at least ten times. CDR3 loop: CASSPPPGGGASYNEQFF. CDR3 DNA: TGTGCCAGCAGTCCACCTCCGGGCGGGGGGGCCTCCTACAATGAGCAGTTCTTC. The rearrangement links TRBV28 to TRBJ2-1; 9 nucleotides line up with TRBD2. The V gene's germline CDR1 is MDHEN and CDR2 SYDVKM. Losses at the gene ends were 5 bases for V and 0 bases for J; bases not matched to a gene: 11. This CDR3 is built from 18 residues.

The chain employs TRBV7-8 and TRBJ2-7; D not certain. Trimming left V 5 bases short and J 3 bases short, with 17 bases between. The germline CDR1 and CDR2 sequences are SGHVS and FQNEAQ. The CDR3 extends over 15 amino acids. The CDR3 is CASSLRPKVDYEQYF. The CDR3 DNA follows: TGTGCCAGCAGCCTTCGACCTAAGGTGGACTACGAGCAGTACTTC.

This clonotype was picked up many times. The chain carries TRBV29-1 and TRBJ1-2; D is ambiguous. The germline V gene has CDR1 SQVTM and CDR2 ANQGSEA. Trimming cost V 5 bases and J 5 bases, with 9 bases left between them. The CDR3 totals 11 residues. CDR3 sequence: CSVLLYYGYTF. The CDR3, as DNA: TGCAGCGTTCTCTTGTATTATGGCTACACCTTC.

This clonotype was seen many times. The genes are TRBV5-5 and TRBJ2-1; TRBD1 matches 8 bases. The germline CDR1 and CDR2 sequences are SGHKS and YYEKEE (reference sequence). The CDR3 contains 15 residues. V was clipped by 4 bases and J by 4 bases; unmatched bases: 7. In nucleotides, the CDR3 is TGTGCCAGCAGCACAGGACAGGGACCATACAATGAGCAGTTCTTC. Amino acids: CASSTGQGPYNEQFF.

At least ten counts were recorded for this clonotype. The chain uses TRBV29-1 and TRBJ2-5; D possibly corresponds to TRBD1 (5 bases). This CDR3 is built from 12 residues. V was shortened by 4 bases and J by 5 bases, with 11 bases between the two germline ends. Per the germline V gene, CDR1 is SQVTM and CDR2 is ANQGSEA. CDR3: CSVAPPGETQYF. The CDR3 bases are TGCAGCGTTGCCCCCCCAGGGGAGACCCAGTACTTC.

This rearrangement joins TRBV7-3 to TRBJ2-3; TRBD2 matches 9 bases. The V gene's germline CDR1 is SGHTA and CDR2 FQGTGA. V lost 5 bases and J lost 2; bases outside the gene matches: 8. The CDR3 extends over 16 amino acids. CDR3 sequence reads: CASSEDLAGNTDTQYF. For the CDR3, the DNA is TGTGCCAGCAGCGAGGATCTAGCGGGGAACACAGATACGCAGTATTTT.

The rearrangement joins TRBV28 to TRBJ1-2; D gene uncertain. Between the trimmed V and J ends, which lost 7 bases and 0 bases, there was a span of 15 bases. The CDR3 runs to 15 residues. Germline assignment: CDR1 MDHEN and CDR2 SYDVKM. The CDR3, as DNA: TGTGCCAGCAAAGTATCACATGGAGCTAACTATGGCTACACCTTC. Its translation: CASKVSHGANYGYTF.

The chain employs TRBV5-5 and TRBJ2-3; D could derive from TRBD1 or TRBD2 (5 bases each). The CDR3 loop spans 16 amino acids. The ends were cut back, 0 bases at V and 1 base at J, with 12 bases in the middle. The germline CDR1 and CDR2 sequences are SGHKS and YYEKEE (reference sequence). For the CDR3, the DNA is TGTGCCAGCAGCTTGGGGGGGATGCTCGGCACAGATACGCAGTATTTT. It encodes CASSLGGMLGTDTQYF.

V is TRBV24-1 and J is TRBJ2-3, with D perhaps TRBD2 (6 bases). The CDR3 extends over 16 amino acids. Per the germline V gene, CDR1 is KGHDR and CDR2 is SFDVKD. V lost 7 bases to trimming and J lost 1 base, with 17 bases between them. As DNA, the CDR3 is TGTGCCACCAGGGGGGGATCATCTGTTGGCACAGATACGCAGTATTTT. Its translation: CATRGGSSVGTDTQYF.

Worth noting for this clonotype: A much larger clone is a single base away; this may be a read error. CDR3 in DNA: TGTGCCAGCAACCCTCTCGCGGGGGGACAAGAGACCCAGTACTTC. Translation gives CASNPLAGGQETQYF. The chain couples TRBV7-2 to TRBJ2-5; TRBD2 matches 8 bases. Per germline, CDR1 SGHTA and CDR2 FQGNSA. This CDR3 contains 15 residues. J lost 2 bases, V lost 7 bases, and 9 bases had no gene match.

This clonotype was observed at least ten times. V and J are TRBV7-9 and TRBJ1-2; D remains unclear. V was shortened by 3 bases and J by 7 bases, with 12 bases between the two germline ends. Germline V gene sequence: CDR1 SEHNR, CDR2 FQNEAQ (reference sequence). The CDR3 loop spans 13 amino acids. CDR3 region: CASSLAGSGGYTF. The DNA for the CDR3 is TGTGCCAGCAGCTTGGCGGGGAGTGGTGGCTACACCTTC.

The V gene is TRBV20-1, the J gene TRBJ2-5, with 7 positions matching TRBD2. In germline, CDR1 is DFQATT, CDR2 SNEGSKA (reference sequence). The CDR3 consists of 15 residues. The V segment lost 6 bases and the J segment 1 base; nucleotides outside the gene matches: 11. The CDR3 DNA is TGCAGTGCCGCCCGGGGAGGGCGGCCCCAAGAGACCCAGTACTTC. As protein: CSAARGGRPQETQYF.

V usage is TRBV5-1 and J usage is TRBJ2-5; a possible D gene is TRBD1 (5 bases). The CDR3 covers 15 residues. Per the germline V gene, CDR1 is SGHRS and CDR2 is YFSETQ. Trimming stripped 1 base from V and 3 bases from J, with 13 bases between. The CDR3, as DNA: TGCGCCAGCAGCTTGAGGGCAGGGAAGGAAGAGACCCAGTACTTC. Protein: CASSLRAGKEETQYF.

This clonotype was recorded a few times. The chain employs TRBV7-2 and TRBJ2-7; D possibly uses TRBD1 or TRBD2 (5 bases each). Trimming stripped 0 bases from V and 3 bases from J, with 15 bases between. CDR1 is SGHTA and CDR2 is FQGNSA in the germline V gene. The CDR3 sequence is 16 residues long. The CDR3 bases are TGTGCCAGCAGCTTAGCAGGGGTTCTTGACTACTACGAGCAGTACTTC. It encodes CASSLAGVLDYYEQYF.

This clonotype came up many times. This chain connects TRBV27 to TRBJ2-7; 8 bases are shared with TRBD1. The trim removed 5 bases at V and 5 bases at J, leaving 14 bases unmatched. This CDR3 is 16 amino acids long. Germline CDR1 is MNHEY and CDR2 is SMNVEV (reference sequence). The CDR3 sequence: CASSIHAGTGDNEQYF. CDR3 DNA sequence: TGTGCCAGCAGTATCCACGCCGGGACAGGCGACAACGAGCAGTACTTC.

On this clonotype itself: One base away lies a much larger clone, so this may be a sequencing read error. V gene TRBV27 combines with J gene TRBJ2-1; D is perhaps TRBD2 (5 bases). The CDR3 totals 13 residues. Germline-derived CDR1 and CDR2 are MNHEY and SMNVEV (reference sequence). Between the trimmed V and J ends, which lost 0 bases and 10 bases, there was a span of 10 bases. The CDR3 reads CASSLSPGFEQFF. The CDR3 DNA follows: TGTGCCAGCAGTTTATCGCCGGGGTTCGAGCAGTTCTTC.